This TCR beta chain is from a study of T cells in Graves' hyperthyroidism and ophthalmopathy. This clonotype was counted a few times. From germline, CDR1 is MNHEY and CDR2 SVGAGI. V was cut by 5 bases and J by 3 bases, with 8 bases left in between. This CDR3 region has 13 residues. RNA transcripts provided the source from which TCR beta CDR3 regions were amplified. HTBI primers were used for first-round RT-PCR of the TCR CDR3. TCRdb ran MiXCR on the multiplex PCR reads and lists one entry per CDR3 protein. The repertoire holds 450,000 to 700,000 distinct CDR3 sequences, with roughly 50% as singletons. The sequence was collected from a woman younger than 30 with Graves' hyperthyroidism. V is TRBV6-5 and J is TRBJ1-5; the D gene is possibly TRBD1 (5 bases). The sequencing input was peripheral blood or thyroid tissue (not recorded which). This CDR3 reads CASSRQINQPQHF. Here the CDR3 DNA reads TGTGCCAGCAGTAGACAGATCAATCAGCCCCAGCATTTT.